The rows below give T cell receptor beta chains drawn from one sample of a study of T cells in Graves' hyperthyroidism and ophthalmopathy. TCRdb redid the calling of the multiplex PCR reads with MiXCR, one entry per CDR3 protein. The sample gives about 400,000 distinct CDR3 sequences, about 15% of which show up once; roughly 33% is in the top ten. The material sequenced was blood. Every receptor here comes from a woman in her twenties or thirties with Graves' hyperthyroidism. Each CDR3 is given with its conserved first and last residue. The order of the fields is D gene, J gene, V gene, clone size, CDR3 protein, CDR3 DNA. The D gene is left open where the match is weak. Size tells how often a clone was seen (once, few, many) or the class of an expanded clone, and some rows leave it out.

.,TRBJ1-1,TRBV3-1,many,CASSQSTGVNTEAFF,TGTGCCAGCAGCCAGAGCACAGGAGTGAACACTGAAGCTTTCTTT
TRBD2,TRBJ2-1,TRBV11-3,many,CASSLTGTSGYNEQFF,TGTGCCAGCAGCTTAACCGGGACTAGCGGCTACAATGAGCAGTTCTTC
TRBD2,TRBJ2-2,TRBV24-1,.,CATGYSGKRAGELFF,TGTGCCACCGGATATAGCGGGAAGAGGGCCGGGGAGCTGTTTTTT
.,TRBJ1-2,TRBV28,many,CASSFSIRGYTF,TGTGCCAGCAGTTTTTCTATCCGTGGCTACACCTTC
TRBD2,TRBJ2-6,TRBV7-3,.,CASSLKGTSRSSGANVLTF,TGTGCCAGCAGCTTAAAGGGGACTAGCAGGAGCTCTGGGGCCAACGTCCTGACTTTC
.,TRBJ1-1,TRBV3-1,many,CASSQRDGEAFF,TGTGCCAGCAGCCAAAGGGACGGTGAAGCTTTCTTT
.,TRBJ1-6,TRBV7-2,few,CASSLIPIYSPLHF,TGTGCCAGCAGCTTAATCCCGATATACTCACCCCTCCACTTT
TRBD1,TRBJ1-4,TRBV20-1,many,CSAGRRQGTNEKLFF,TGCAGTGCTGGAAGGCGACAGGGCACTAATGAAAAACTGTTTTTT
TRBD2,TRBJ2-7,TRBV10-2,few,CASSHEGLDSHEQYF,TGCGCCAGCAGTCACGAGGGACTAGACTCCCACGAGCAGTACTTC
.,TRBJ1-4,TRBV28,many,CASSPPFNEKLFF,TGTGCCAGCAGTCCCCCTTTTAATGAAAAACTGTTTTTT
.,TRBJ2-1,TRBV18,many,CASSLDYSEQFF,TGTGCCAGCTCACTCGACTACTCGGAGCAGTTCTTC
TRBD1,TRBJ2-1,TRBV3-1,many,CASSQGLTGANEQFF,TGTGCCAGCAGCCAAGGGTTAACAGGGGCTAATGAGCAGTTCTTC
.,TRBJ2-2,TRBV9,.,CASSVVALPGELFF,TGTGCCAGCAGCGTAGTGGCCCTCCCCGGGGAGCTGTTTTTT
.,TRBJ1-4,TRBV4-2,.,CASSPGLGGDEKLFF,TGTGCCAGCAGCCCGGGCCTGGGGGGGGATGAAAAACTGTTTTTT
.,TRBJ1-1,TRBV7-9,few,CASSLLESPNTEAFF,TGTGCCAGCAGCTTACTGGAGTCTCCAAACACTGAAGCTTTCTTT
.,TRBJ2-7,TRBV6-2/TRBV6-3,many,CATEGVARDEQYF,TGTGCCACGGAGGGGGTAGCGCGCGACGAGCAGTACTTC
.,TRBJ1-2,TRBV20-1,many,CSARDQGFYYGYTF,TGCAGTGCTAGAGATCAGGGGTTCTACTATGGCTACACCTTC
.,TRBJ2-3,TRBV7-8,many,CASSLETGNTQYF,TGTGCCAGCAGCTTAGAGACAGGAAATACGCAGTATTTT
.,TRBJ2-4,TRBV3-1,.,CASSREMWIGNIQYF,TGTGCCAGCAGCCGGGAGATGTGGATCGGAAACATTCAGTACTTC
.,TRBJ1-6,TRBV20-1,few,CSARDFTGFSPLHF,TGCAGTGCTAGAGATTTTACAGGATTTTCACCCCTCCACTTT
.,TRBJ2-3,TRBV7-9,.,CASSLYVLDSTDTQYF,TGTGCCAGCAGCTTATATGTACTAGATAGCACAGATACGCAGTATTTT
.,TRBJ2-7,TRBV6-1,.,CASSEGSSYNEQYF,TGTGCCAGCAGTGAGGGGTCTTCCTACAATGAGCAGTACTTC
.,TRBJ1-6,TRBV12-3/TRBV12-4,.,CASSPYTENSPLHF,TGTGCCAGCAGCCCGTACACAGAGAATTCACCCCTCCACTTT
TRBD2,TRBJ2-5,TRBV29-1,.,CSVGLAGETQYF,TGCAGCGTTGGACTAGCGGGAGAGACCCAGTACTTC
.,TRBJ1-5,TRBV6-2/TRBV6-3,.,CASSGGYDNQPQHF,TGTGCCAGCAGTGGGGGTTATGACAATCAGCCCCAGCATTTT
TRBD1,TRBJ1-6,TRBV5-1,many,CASSAQGVGSPLHF,TGCGCCAGCAGCGCACAGGGGGTTGGCTCACCCCTCCACTTT
.,TRBJ1-5,TRBV6-1,many,CASSELLQVNNQPQHF,TGTGCCAGCAGTGAATTGCTACAGGTCAACAATCAGCCCCAGCATTTT
TRBD1,TRBJ2-7,TRBV6-1,many,CASTGTGGIYEQYF,TGTGCCAGCACTGGGACAGGCGGCATCTACGAGCAGTACTTC
TRBD1,TRBJ2-1,TRBV25-1,few,CASSRDRAQYNEQFF,TGTGCCAGCAGCCGGGACAGGGCCCAATACAATGAGCAGTTCTTC